Sequencing of this T cell receptor beta chain was carried out in a study of shared clonotypes between healthy human individuals. Germline V CDR1 and CDR2: SEHNR, FQNEAQ (reference sequence). Trimming took off 5 bases at V and 2 bases at J, with 12 bases between the two ends. The CDR3 runs to 14 residues. The study's findings and limits: In a handful of donors, 4.5% to 5.5% of naive CD4 clonotypes appeared in common. Though the depth was large, rarefaction showed that sorted-subset sequencing was incomplete.

This clone was seen only once. Its target is unknown. The assay was immunoSEQ multiplex PCR, and TCRdb's table has in-frame clones only and misses some. The table records 550,000 to 800,000 clones, around 90% of them present only once. This TCR was sampled from a young man in good health. Some clones in this sample may be carry-over from other donors' samples. This chain uses TRBV7-9 with TRBJ2-5; D is uncertain. Input material: memory CD8+ T cells from PBMCs. As to subset: CD45RO+ cells pooled with CCR7-negative TemRA cells. In DNA, the CDR3 is TGTGCCAGCAGCCCATATCTCGGACAAGAGACCCAGTACTTC. Residues: CASSPYLGQETQYF. Supplemented by reference TRBV7-9 and TRBJ2-5, the full variable domain reads DTGVSQNPRHKITKRGQNVTFRCDPISEHNRLYWYRQTLGQGPEFLTYFQNEAQLEKSRLLSDRFSAERPKGSFSTLEIQRTEQGDSAMYLCASSPYLGQETQYFGPGTRLLVL.